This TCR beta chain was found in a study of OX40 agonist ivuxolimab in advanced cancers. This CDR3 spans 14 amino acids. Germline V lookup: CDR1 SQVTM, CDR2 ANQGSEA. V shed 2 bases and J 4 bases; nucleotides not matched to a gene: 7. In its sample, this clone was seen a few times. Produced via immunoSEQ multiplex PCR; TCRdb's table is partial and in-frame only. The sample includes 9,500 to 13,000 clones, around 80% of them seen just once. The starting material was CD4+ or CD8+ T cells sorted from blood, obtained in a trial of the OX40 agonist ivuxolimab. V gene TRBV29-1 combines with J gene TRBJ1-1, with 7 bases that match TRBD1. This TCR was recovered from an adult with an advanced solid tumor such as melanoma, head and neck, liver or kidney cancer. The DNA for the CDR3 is TGCAGCGTTGAACTGGGACAGCTTTCCACTGAAGCTTTCTTT. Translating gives CSVELGQLSTEAFF. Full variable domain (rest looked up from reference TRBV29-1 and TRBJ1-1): SAVISQKPSRDICQRGTSLTIQCQVDSQVTMMFWYRQQPGQSLTLIATANQGSEATYESGFVIDKFPISRPNLTFSTLTVSNMSPEDSSIYLCSVELGQLSTEAFFGQGTRLTVV.